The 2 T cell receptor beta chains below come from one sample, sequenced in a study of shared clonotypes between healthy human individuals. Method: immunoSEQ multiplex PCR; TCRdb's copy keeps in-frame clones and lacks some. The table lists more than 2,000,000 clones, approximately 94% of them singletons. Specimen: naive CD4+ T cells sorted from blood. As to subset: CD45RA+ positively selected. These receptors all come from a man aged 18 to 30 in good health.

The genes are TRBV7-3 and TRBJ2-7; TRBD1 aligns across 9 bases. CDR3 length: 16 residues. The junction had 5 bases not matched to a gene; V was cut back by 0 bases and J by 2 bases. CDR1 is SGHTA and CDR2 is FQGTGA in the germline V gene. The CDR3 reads CASSLTWTGVTYEQYF. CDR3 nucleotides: TGTGCCAGCAGCTTAACCTGGACAGGGGTTACCTACGAGCAGTACTTC.

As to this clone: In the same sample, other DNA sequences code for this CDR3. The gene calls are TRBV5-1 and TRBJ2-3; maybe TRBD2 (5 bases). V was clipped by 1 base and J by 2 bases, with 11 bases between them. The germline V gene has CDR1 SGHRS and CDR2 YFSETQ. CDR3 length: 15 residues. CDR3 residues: CASSLSGGSTDTQYF. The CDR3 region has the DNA TGCGCCAGCAGCTTGTCCGGCGGGTCCACAGATACGCAGTATTTT.